A selection of T cell receptor beta chains follows, all from one sample in a study of shared clonotypes between healthy human individuals. TCRdb's copy holds only in-frame clones and misses some; the assay was immunoSEQ multiplex PCR. The sample consists of 2 million to 2.5 million clones, 90% to 95% of them appearing once. The sequencing input was naive CD4+ T cells sorted from blood. All receptors come from a man aged 18-30 years in good health. Both conserved end residues are part of each CDR3. A D gene is named only where the DNA matches it firmly. Some rows have no size entry. The others give once, few or many, or a class for an expanded clone.

clone size | J gene | V gene | D gene | CDR3 protein | CDR3 DNA
- | TRBJ2-7 | TRBV19 | TRBD2 | CASGGTSDLRTNPMEQYF | TGTGCCAGTGGGGGGACTAGCGATCTACGTACCAATCCAATGGAGCAGTACTTC
- | TRBJ2-7 | TRBV6-5 | - | CASSYSRGPYEQYF | TGTGCCAGCAGTTACTCGAGGGGTCCGTACGAGCAGTACTTC
- | TRBJ1-1 | TRBV6-1 | TRBD1 | CASSENRGLTEAFF | TGTGCCAGCAGTGAAAACAGGGGTTTGACTGAAGCTTTCTTT
- | TRBJ1-5 | TRBV6-5 | - | CASSYGGNSNQPQHF | TGTGCCAGCAGTTACGGTGGTAACAGCAATCAGCCCCAGCATTTT
- | TRBJ2-2 | TRBV13 | - | CASRARIGQYTGELFF | TGTGCCAGCAGGGCTCGCATCGGACAGTACACCGGGGAGCTGTTTTTT
once | TRBJ1-5 | TRBV6-4 | - | CASSEFGNQPQHF | TGTGCCAGCAGTGAGTTCGGGAATCAGCCCCAGCATTTT
- | TRBJ1-1 | TRBV6-5 | - | CASSHLNTEAFF | TGTGCCAGCAGCCATTTAAACACTGAAGCTTTCTTT
- | TRBJ2-2 | TRBV2 | - | CASRGGHNTGELFF | TGTGCCAGCAGGGGTGGACACAACACCGGGGAGCTGTTTTTT
- | TRBJ2-3 | TRBV12-2 | - | CASRLFRDLGGGSTDTQYF | TGTGCAAGTCGCTTATTTCGAGATTTAGGGGGCGGGAGTACAGATACGCAGTATTTT
- | TRBJ1-1 | TRBV25-1 | - | CASSGHLNTEAFF | TGTGCCAGCAGTGGACACCTGAACACTGAAGCTTTCTTT
- | TRBJ2-7 | TRBV27 | TRBD2 | CASSLGREVYEQYF | TGTGCCAGCAGTTTGGGTCGGGAGGTTTACGAGCAGTACTTC
- | TRBJ2-7 | TRBV15 | - | CATSRDRYEQYF | TGTGCCACCAGCAGAGACAGATACGAGCAGTACTTC
- | TRBJ2-7 | TRBV18 | TRBD2 | CASSLQRELGEQYF | TGTGCCAGCTCACTACAGCGGGAGTTGGGCGAGCAGTACTTC
- | TRBJ2-7 | TRBV19 | TRBD1 | CASTPTGAGTYEQYF | TGTGCCAGTACCCCGACAGGGGCCGGGACCTACGAGCAGTACTTC
- | TRBJ2-2 | TRBV6-1 | TRBD2 | CASSGSAGVSTGELFF | TGTGCCAGCAGTGGTTCAGCGGGAGTTAGCACCGGGGAGCTGTTTTTT
- | TRBJ1-2 | TRBV6-6 | TRBD1 | CASSYSTGTGGNYTF | TGTGCCAGCAGTTACTCAACCGGGACAGGGGGGAACTACACCTTC
- | TRBJ2-5 | TRBV5-1 | TRBD2 | CASSGQGEGETQYF | TGCGCCAGCAGTGGTCAAGGGGAGGGGGAGACCCAGTACTTC
once | TRBJ1-2 | TRBV4-1 | TRBD1 | CASSQDLRTGEGGYTF | TGCGCCAGCAGCCAAGATCTTAGGACAGGGGAGGGTGGCTACACCTTC
- | TRBJ1-2 | TRBV10-3 | TRBD1 | CAISVGQGADKSGYTF | TGTGCCATCAGTGTCGGACAGGGGGCTGATAAATCTGGCTACACCTTC
- | TRBJ2-6 | TRBV6-1 | - | CASSVSSGANVLTF | TGTGCCAGCAGTGTAAGCTCTGGGGCCAACGTCCTGACTTTC
- | TRBJ2-6 | TRBV6-1 | TRBD1 | CASSGDRGPGANVLTF | TGTGCCAGCAGTGGGGACAGGGGGCCTGGGGCCAACGTCCTGACTTTC
- | TRBJ1-4 | TRBV29-1 | TRBD1 | CSVGPGTANEKLFF | TGCAGCGTTGGGCCCGGGACAGCTAATGAAAAACTGTTTTTT
- | TRBJ2-2 | TRBV28 | - | CASSETDGPGTGELFF | TGTGCCAGCAGCGAGACAGATGGGCCGGGCACCGGGGAGCTGTTTTTT
- | TRBJ2-7 | TRBV6-6 | TRBD2 | CASSSLAGGIYEQYF | TGTGCCAGCAGTTCCCTAGCGGGAGGGATCTACGAGCAGTACTTC
- | TRBJ2-3 | TRBV6-5 | TRBD2 | CASRKAGVDTQYF | TGTGCCAGCAGAAAAGCGGGAGTGGATACGCAGTATTTT
- | TRBJ2-7 | TRBV28 | TRBD1 | CASSYPGGTGYHEQYF | TGTGCCAGCAGTTACCCCGGTGGGACAGGGTACCACGAGCAGTACTTC